The 25 T cell receptor beta chains listed next were all sequenced from one sample in a study of blood T cells in healthy people across ages. For the second PCR, which ran for about 6 to 11 cycles, a sample-barcoded 5' primer and a J-beta primer mix were used. One entry per CDR3 protein, called by TCRdb with MiXCR from the 5' RACE reads. This repertoire shows about 1.6 million distinct CDR3 sequences, about 35% found once; its top ten account for 10% to 12%. The material sequenced was blood. Every receptor here comes from a woman aged 30 to 39 in good health.

A word on this clonotype: Sequence at one end of the junction differs from germline and may be a read error. V and J are TRBV15 and TRBJ1-2; no clear D gene. CDR3 length: 13 amino acids. Per germline, CDR1 LNHNV and CDR2 YYDKDF (reference sequence). CDR3 DNA: TGTACCACCAGCAGAGCACTGATGGCTGGCTACACCTTC. Translation: CTTSRALMAGYTF.

The chain carries TRBV28 and TRBJ2-1; tentative D call: TRBD1 (6 bases). Trimming removed 7 bases at V and 4 bases at J, with 20 bases between. Germline assignment: CDR1 MDHEN and CDR2 SYDVKM. The CDR3 covers 16 residues. The CDR3: CASTQRRQASYNEQFF. The DNA of the CDR3 is TGTGCCAGCACCCAACGAAGACAGGCCAGTTACAATGAGCAGTTCTTC.

This clonotype was counted between two and nine times. The V and J genes are TRBV2 and TRBJ2-7; D ambiguous. Per the germline V gene, CDR1 is SNHLY and CDR2 is FYNNEI. The CDR3 sequence is 13 residues long. V gave up 11 bases and J gave up 0 bases, with 14 bases separating them. CDR3 nucleotide sequence: TGTGCCGCCCTGGGTAAAGTCTCCTACGAGCAGTACTTC. This encodes CAALGKVSYEQYF.

The CDR3 protein is CASSLSWGTSGPVKQFF. In nucleotides, the CDR3 is TGTGCCAGCAGTTTATCGTGGGGGACTAGCGGGCCAGTGAAGCAGTTCTTC. This chain links TRBV27 with TRBJ2-1; 12 bases are a match to TRBD2. The CDR3 spans 17 residues. Losses at the gene ends were 0 bases for V and 11 bases for J; bases not matched to a gene: 11. Germline CDR1 MNHEY, CDR2 SMNVEV (reference sequence).

This clonotype was observed a few times. V usage is TRBV5-1 and J usage is TRBJ2-7; possibly TRBD2 for D (5 bases). V was pared by 1 base and J by 3 bases, with 17 bases between. Looked up from germline, CDR1 is SGHRS and CDR2 is YFSETQ. This CDR3 region has 16 residues. CDR3 sequence: CASSLFLATVDYEQYF. CDR3 DNA: TGCGCCAGCAGCTTGTTCCTAGCAACAGTCGACTACGAGCAGTACTTC.

V is TRBV29-1 and J is TRBJ2-5, with TRBD2 as a possible D gene (6 bases). This CDR3 contains 13 residues. Germline CDR1 SQVTM, CDR2 ANQGSEA. CDR3 region: CNVGVRGFETQYF. The CDR3 DNA reads as TGCAACGTGGGGGTGCGGGGTTTTGAGACCCAGTACTTC.

Regarding this clonotype: A read error may be the cause here, since a much bigger clone is one base away. The chain has TRBV12-3 or TRBV12-4 and TRBJ2-7, with TRBD1 matching over 7 bases. The CDR3 covers 13 residues. CDR3: CASSFGTVYERYF. Written as DNA, the CDR3 is TGTGCCAGCAGTTTCGGGACAGTCTACGAGCGGTACTTC.

The rearrangement joins TRBV27 to TRBJ1-5; D gene ambiguous. Trimming took 6 bases from V and 0 from J, leaving 12 bases between them. This CDR3 spans 15 amino acids. Germline CDR1 reads MNHEY; CDR2 reads SMNVEV (reference sequence). This CDR3 is CASSLYYYSNQPQHF. CDR3 coding DNA: TGTGCCAGCAGCCTCTATTACTATAGCAATCAGCCCCAGCATTTT.

Worth noting for this clonotype: Just one base apart from a much larger clone, this may be a read error. The V gene is TRBV20-1, the J gene TRBJ2-3, with D possibly being TRBD1 or TRBD2 (5 bases each). The germline gives CDR1 DFQATT, CDR2 SNEGSKA (reference sequence). The CDR3 has 11 amino acids. V lost 2 bases to trimming and J lost 6 bases, with 6 bases between them. The CDR3 reads CSARWGDTQYF. The DNA for the CDR3 is TGCAGTGCTAGATGGGGGGATACGCAGTATTTT.

The gene calls are TRBV9 and TRBJ2-5, with D tentatively TRBD2 (6 bases). The DNA end lines up better with TRBJ2-7; the J call may be wrong. Germline lookup yields CDR1 SGDLS and CDR2 YYNGEE. The CDR3 runs 14 residues. The CDR3 DNA follows: TGTGCCAGCAGCGTGGCTAGCGAGGCCTACGAGCAGTACTTC. It is translated as CASSVASEAYEQYF.

The V call is TRBV5-4, the J call TRBJ2-3, with TRBD2 matching over 9 bases. V lost 4 bases, J lost 7 bases, and 16 bases stayed unmatched. There are 17 residues in the CDR3. Germline V gene sequence: CDR1 SGHNT, CDR2 YYREEE (reference sequence). DNA for the CDR3: TGTGCCAGCAGCCCCGGGGGAGGCGGGGGGGCGGTAAATACGCAGTATTTT. Its protein product is CASSPGGGGGAVNTQYF.

The chain joins TRBV7-9 to TRBJ2-7; TRBD1 aligns across 9 bases. V dropped 7 bases and J dropped 5; count of bases not matched to a gene: 12. Germline V CDR1 and CDR2: SEHNR, FQNEAQ (reference sequence). The CDR3 extends over 15 amino acids. The DNA of the CDR3 is TGTGCCAGCAACAAAGGCCGGACAGGGGACCACGAGCAGTACTTC. Its translation is CASNKGRTGDHEQYF.

This chain connects TRBV2 to TRBJ1-2, with D possibly matching TRBD1 (6 bases). The CDR3 has 14 amino acids. V shed 6 bases and J shed 4 bases, with 15 bases lying between them. In germline, CDR1 is SNHLY, CDR2 FYNNEI. The CDR3 region is CASRGSGAVYGYTF. CDR3 coding DNA: TGTGCCAGCAGAGGGTCAGGGGCTGTCTATGGCTACACCTTC. Drawing the rest from reference TRBV2 and TRBJ1-2, the complete variable domain is EPEVTQTPSHQVTQMGQEVILRCVPISNHLYFYWYRQILGQKVEFLVSFYNNEISEKSEIFDDQFSVERPDGSNFTLKIRSTKLEDSAMYFCASRGSGAVYGYTFGSGTRLTVV.

This clonotype has a handful of counts. This rearrangement joins TRBV7-2 to TRBJ2-2, with 8 bases fitting TRBD2. Germline-derived CDR1 and CDR2 are SGHTA and FQGNSA. Trimming removed 5 bases from V and 5 bases from J; junction bases left unmatched: 10. CDR3 size: 16 residues. The CDR3 is CASSQQAGALTGELFF. The DNA of the CDR3 is TGTGCCAGCAGCCAACAAGCGGGAGCCCTTACCGGGGAGCTGTTTTTT.

The chain employs TRBV7-9 and TRBJ2-3; a weak D match, TRBD2 (6 bases). Germline assignment: CDR1 SEHNR and CDR2 FQNEAQ (reference sequence). The CDR3 has 19 amino acids. V dropped 3 bases and J dropped 1 base, with 23 bases sitting between them. For the CDR3, the DNA is TGTGCCAGCAGCTTGGGAGTGCCCCTCCGGGAGCGGGGCACAGATACGCAGTATTTT. Amino acids: CASSLGVPLRERGTDTQYF.

The gene calls are TRBV7-2 and TRBJ2-7, with 8 bases matching TRBD2. This CDR3 comprises 17 residues. The germline CDR1 and CDR2 sequences are SGHTA and FQGNSA. Trimming removed 8 bases from V and 3 bases from J; junction bases left unmatched: 18. CDR3 sequence: CASRPPASGPAGYEQYF. In DNA form, the CDR3 reads TGTGCCAGCCGCCCCCCGGCTAGCGGGCCGGCGGGCTACGAGCAGTACTTC.

The sample holds many counts of this clonotype. The J gene is TRBJ1-5, the V gene TRBV12-3 or TRBV12-4; the match to TRBD1 covers 8 bases. The CDR3 is 14 residues long. V was pared by 6 bases and J by 6 bases, with 7 bases of the junction left unmatched. The CDR3 DNA reads TGTGCCAGCAGCTCTGGACAGGGAGGTCAGCCCCAGCATTTT. It specifies CASSSGQGGQPQHF.

This chain links TRBV29-1 with TRBJ1-5, with a possible D match to TRBD1 (6 bases). The germline CDR1 and CDR2 sequences are SQVTM and ANQGSEA. V lost 6 bases and J lost 6, with 15 bases in between. The CDR3 loop spans 13 amino acids. The CDR3 DNA is TGCAGCGTCGCCACGGGGGGCGGTCAGCCCCAGCATTTT. This encodes CSVATGGGQPQHF.

The V and J genes are TRBV10-1 and TRBJ2-7, with TRBD2 matching over 11 bases. Germline loops: CDR1 WNHNN, CDR2 SYGVQD (reference sequence). Trimming at V came to 8 bases and at J to 5 bases, leaving 11 bases not matched to a gene. This CDR3 region has 15 residues. CDR3 residues: CASPDLLAGDHEQYF. The CDR3, as DNA: TGCGCCAGCCCTGACCTACTAGCGGGGGACCACGAGCAGTACTTC.

The chain employs TRBV15 and TRBJ2-1; the match to TRBD2 covers 10 bases. Germline V gene sequence: CDR1 LNHNV, CDR2 YYDKDF (reference sequence). The CDR3 spans 16 residues. V lost 0 bases, J lost 7 bases, and 6 bases stayed unmatched. The CDR3 spells CATSRDPGLAANEQFF. The CDR3 DNA reads as TGTGCCACCAGCAGAGATCCAGGACTAGCGGCTAATGAGCAGTTCTTC.

This clonotype was detected only a few times. The V gene is TRBV4-1, the J gene TRBJ2-7; D may be TRBD1 (7 bases). This CDR3 comprises 16 residues. V lost 0 bases and J lost 2, with 14 bases in between. Germline V gives CDR1 MGHRA, CDR2 YSYEKL. CDR3 region: CASSQDQEGTAYEQYF. CDR3 nucleotide sequence: TGCGCCAGCAGCCAAGACCAGGAGGGGACAGCCTACGAGCAGTACTTC.

A remark on this clonotype: A junction end diverges from the germline sequence, so it may reflect a read error. The chain carries TRBV6-6 and TRBJ2-3; maybe TRBD1 (6 bases). The CDR3 is 15 amino acids. From germline, CDR1 is MNHNY and CDR2 SVGAGI (reference sequence). The CDR3 DNA sequence: TGTGCCAGCAGTTACCCTACAGGGAGTACAGATACGCGGTATTTT. It specifies CASSYPTGSTDTRYF.

This chain uses TRBV27 with TRBJ2-6, with TRBD2 as a possible D gene (5 bases). Looked up from germline, CDR1 is MNHEY and CDR2 is SMNVEV (reference sequence). V lost 10 bases, J lost 4 bases, and 14 bases lay in between. This CDR3 comprises 14 residues. This CDR3 reads CATRAVSGANVLTF. The CDR3 DNA sequence: TGTGCCACCCGAGCGGTCTCGGGGGCCAACGTCCTGACTTTC.

This clonotype was observed many times. This chain joins TRBV27 and TRBJ2-7; 8 positions match TRBD2. CDR1 is MNHEY, CDR2 SMNVEV, per germline (reference sequence). The CDR3 consists of 17 residues. V was clipped by 0 bases and J by 2 bases; unmatched bases: 9. The CDR3 region is CASSLSRASGPPYEQYF. In DNA form, the CDR3 reads TGTGCCAGCAGTTTATCCAGAGCTAGCGGGCCACCCTACGAGCAGTACTTC.

The chain uses TRBV20-1 and TRBJ2-2; D is perhaps TRBD1 (5 bases). The CDR3 runs to 15 residues. V was shortened by 0 bases and J by 4 bases, with 12 bases between the two germline ends. Germline V CDR1 and CDR2: DFQATT, SNEGSKA (reference sequence). In DNA, the CDR3 is TGCAGTGCTAGAGATCTCCCAGGGATCACCGGGGAGCTGTTTTTT. It specifies CSARDLPGITGELFF.